This TCR beta chain was identified in a study of T-cell reconstitution after alpha-beta-depleted transplantation in children. Study-wide results and limits: Surviving recipient T cells and thymic progenitors underlay high day-60 TCRbeta diversity in some patients. Hyperexpanded clones declined; after one year, newly produced T cells mostly supplied diversity. Alpha-beta T cells about two months after transplant reportedly derived from several hundred expanded graft clones.

In the case of this clonotype: Its antigen is still unknown.

Library preparation (for TCRbeta) was performed with unique molecular identifiers. TCRdb independently ran MiXCR on the PCR reads; one entry per CDR3 protein. Of 400,000 to 550,000 distinct CDR3 sequences in the sample, more than 9% were seen once. There are 16 residues in the CDR3. V was clipped by 0 bases and J by 4 bases; unmatched bases: 7. Germline V lookup: CDR1 LGHNT, CDR2 FRNRAP. The rearrangement links TRBV12-5 to TRBJ1-2; 8 nucleotides line up with TRBD1. This TCR derives from a child aged 2 to 9 with inherited bone marrow failure, due to receive a stem cell transplant. Sequencing used PBMCs, obtained before TCRalphabeta/CD19-depleted stem cell transplant. CDR3 region: CASGLVLGQGTYGYTF. The CDR3 bases are TGTGCTAGTGGTTTGGTACTAGGACAGGGTACCTATGGCTACACCTTC.